This T cell receptor beta chain was captured in a study of cytomegalovirus exposure and HLA in healthy donors. The wider study: A subsequent analysis reported that the 95 to 150 validation repertoires were produced on the same platform that had also been used for the roughly 670 first-cohort repertoires. The study's findings and limits: Reportedly, cytomegalovirus status was diagnosed with high sensitivity and specificity. There were some public TCRs occurring in many donors, but most TCR sequences were rare. Associated with cytomegalovirus, according to the listing, were fewer than 200 TCR beta chains.

The protocol was immunoSEQ multiplex PCR, while the TCRdb copy is restricted to in-frame clones and leaves out a portion. The sample lists tens of thousands of clones, 95% to 97% occurring once. Remarks on this clone: Its antigen is unknown.

Germline CDR1 and CDR2: MNHEY and SVGAGI. Trimming at V came to 6 bases and at J to 7 bases, leaving 9 bases not matched to a gene. The CDR3 has 14 residues. Sequenced sample: PBMCs. This TCR derives from a man aged 18 to 29 in good health and CMV-seronegative. The V gene is TRBV6-5, the J gene TRBJ1-2; the match to TRBD1 covers 9 bases. The CDR3, as DNA: TGTGCCAGCAGGCAACAGGGGGCGCCGTTTGGCTACACCTTC. Translated: CASRQQGAPFGYTF.